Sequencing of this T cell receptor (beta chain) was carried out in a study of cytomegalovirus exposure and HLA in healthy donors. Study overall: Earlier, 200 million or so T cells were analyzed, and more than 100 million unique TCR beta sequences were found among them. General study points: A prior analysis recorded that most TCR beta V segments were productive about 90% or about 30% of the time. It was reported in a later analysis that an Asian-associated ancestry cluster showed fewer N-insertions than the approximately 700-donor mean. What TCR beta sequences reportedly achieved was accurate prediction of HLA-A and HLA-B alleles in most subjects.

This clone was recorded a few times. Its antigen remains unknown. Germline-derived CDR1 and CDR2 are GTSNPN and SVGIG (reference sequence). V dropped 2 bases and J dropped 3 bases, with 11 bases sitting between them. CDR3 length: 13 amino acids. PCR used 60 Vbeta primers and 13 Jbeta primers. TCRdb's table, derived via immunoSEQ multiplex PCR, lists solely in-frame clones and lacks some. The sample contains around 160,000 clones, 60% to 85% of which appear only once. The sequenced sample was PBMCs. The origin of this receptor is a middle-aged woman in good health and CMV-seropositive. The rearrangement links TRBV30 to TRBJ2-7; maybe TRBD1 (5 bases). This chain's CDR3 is CAWSFYRLYEQYF. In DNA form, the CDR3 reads TGTGCCTGGAGTTTTTACAGGCTCTACGAGCAGTACTTC.